The sequence of this T cell receptor (beta chain) was determined in a study of blood T cell repertoires in COVID-19. Study context: The United States, Italy and Spain provided the acute and convalescent COVID-19 samples.

Only in-frame clones appear in the TCRdb table, and some are missing; sequencing was by immunoSEQ multiplex PCR. The sample includes around 200,000 clones, around 86% seen only once; the top ten take 4.5% to 5.5%. The sequencing input was peripheral blood. This clonotype originated in a human donor in a cohort sampled during active COVID-19.

CDR3 sequence reads: CASSFFRDTYEQYF. The CDR3 coding sequence is TGTGCCAGCAGCTTTTTCAGGGATACCTACGAGCAGTACTTC. The gene calls are TRBV7-9 and TRBJ2-7, with TRBD1 as a possible D gene (5 bases). V dropped 3 bases and J dropped 2 bases, with 11 bases sitting between them. CDR1 SEHNR and CDR2 FQNEAQ come from the germline V gene (reference sequence). CDR3 length equals 14 residues.